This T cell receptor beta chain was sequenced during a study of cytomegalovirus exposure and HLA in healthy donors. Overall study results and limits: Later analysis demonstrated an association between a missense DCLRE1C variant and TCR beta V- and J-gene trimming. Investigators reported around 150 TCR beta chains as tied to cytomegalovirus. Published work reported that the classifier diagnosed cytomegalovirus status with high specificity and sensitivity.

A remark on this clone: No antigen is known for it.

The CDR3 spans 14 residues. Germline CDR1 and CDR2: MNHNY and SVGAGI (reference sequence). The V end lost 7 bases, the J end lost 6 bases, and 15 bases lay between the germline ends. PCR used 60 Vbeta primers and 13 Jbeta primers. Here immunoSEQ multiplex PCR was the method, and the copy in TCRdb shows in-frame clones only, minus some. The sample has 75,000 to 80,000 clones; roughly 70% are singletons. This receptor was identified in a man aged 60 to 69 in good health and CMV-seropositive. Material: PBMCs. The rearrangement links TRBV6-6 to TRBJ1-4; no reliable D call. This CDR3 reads CASTFSARDEKLFF. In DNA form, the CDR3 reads TGTGCCAGCACTTTTTCCGCTAGAGATGAAAAACTGTTTTTT.